This note documents a single TCR beta chain sequence. Sequenced by immunoSEQ multiplex PCR; TCRdb stores in-frame clones only, minus some. The top ten clones hold 0.35% to 0.4% of a sample with tens of thousands of clones, 90% to 95% of them seen once. This record comes from a study of technical replicates of blood from a few donors. Sequences were obtained from T cells isolated from PBMCs. This sequence was found in a human donor in good health.

The CDR3 here is CASSPRTGGRYEQYF. Written as DNA, the CDR3 is TGTGCCAGCAGCCCACGGACAGGGGGACGCTACGAGCAGTACTTC. V usage is TRBV7-9 and J usage is TRBJ2-7; 10 bases align to TRBD1. Losses at the gene ends were 5 bases for V and 3 bases for J; bases not matched to a gene: 7. Germline-derived CDR1 and CDR2 are SEHNR and FQNEAQ (reference sequence). There are 15 residues in the CDR3. The full variable domain, rest sourced from reference TRBV7-9 and TRBJ2-7, is DTGVSQNPRHKITKRGQNVTFRCDPISEHNRLYWYRQTLGQGPEFLTYFQNEAQLEKSRLLSDRFSAERPKGSFSTLEIQRTEQGDSAMYLCASSPRTGGRYEQYFGPGTRLTVT.